This T cell receptor (beta chain) derives from a study of control samples from healthy donors and cancer patients. Trimming removed 3 bases from V and 4 bases from J, with 11 bases in between. Germline assignment: CDR1 GTSNPN and CDR2 SVGIG (reference sequence). The CDR3 spans 13 residues. The assay was immunoSEQ multiplex PCR, and TCRdb's table has in-frame clones only and misses some. The sample carries 150,000 to 200,000 clones, 88% recorded once. This TCR derives from a woman aged 25-40 years in good health. V is TRBV30 and J is TRBJ2-3, with D perhaps TRBD2 (5 bases). Sequenced sample: blood. CDR3 nucleotides: TGTGCCTGGAGCACCGGACTTGCAGATACGCAGTATTTT. Its translation is CAWSTGLADTQYF. Combining the CDR3 with reference TRBV30 and TRBJ2-3 gives the whole variable domain SQTIHQWPATLVQPVGSPLSLECTVEGTSNPNLYWYRQAAGRGLQLLFYSVGIGQISSEVPQNLSASRPQDRQFILSSKKLLLSDSGFYLCAWSTGLADTQYFGPGTRLTVL.